This TCR beta chain was captured in a study of cytomegalovirus exposure and HLA in healthy donors. Per the germline V gene, CDR1 is MDHEN and CDR2 is SYDVKM. There are 13 residues in the CDR3. The V end lost 4 bases, the J end lost 5 bases, and 11 bases lay between the germline ends. The PCR had 60 Vbeta and 13 Jbeta primers. Libraries were prepared by immunoSEQ multiplex PCR; TCRdb keeps only in-frame clonotypes and omits some of them. The sample records 150,000 or so clones, approximately 80% being singletons. Points from the study as a whole: Prior analysis indicated that the majority of TCR beta V segments exhibited productivity approximately 87% or approximately 30% of the time. The study designated fewer than 200 TCR beta chains cytomegalovirus-associated. Accurate HLA-A and HLA-B prediction from TCR beta sequences was reported for most subjects. An analysis was carried out later, and it reportedly showed fewer N-insertions in an Asian-associated ancestry cluster than the approximately 610-donor mean.

A word on this clone: Its specificity is unknown.

Sequenced: PBMCs. The chain has TRBV28 and TRBJ1-2, with TRBD1 as a possible D gene (6 bases). The receptor was derived from a male donor in good health and CMV-seronegative. The CDR3 DNA is TGTGCCAGCAGTTCACAGGGACGATATGGCTACACCTTC. Translated, it gives CASSSQGRYGYTF.